This passage covers 17 T cell receptor beta chains from one sample sequenced in a study of blood T cells in healthy people across ages. Combining a sample-barcoded 5' primer with a J-beta primer mix, a second PCR ran for roughly 6 to 12 cycles. One entry per CDR3 protein results from TCRdb running MiXCR on the 5' RACE reads. Of hundreds of thousands of distinct CDR3 sequences in the sample, 58% were seen once. Material for sequencing was blood. The receptors were gathered from a young man in good health.

The rearrangement joins TRBV7-2 to TRBJ1-1; possibly TRBD1 for D (6 bases). Trimming removed 4 bases at V and 10 bases at J, with 13 bases between. In germline, CDR1 is SGHTA, CDR2 FQGNSA. The CDR3 length is 12 residues. CDR3 sequence: CASSSRGERAFF. The CDR3, as DNA: TGTGCCAGCAGCTCAAGGGGGGAAAGAGCTTTCTTT.

The J gene is TRBJ2-1, the V gene TRBV29-1; D may be TRBD1 or TRBD2 (5 bases each). CDR1 is SQVTM, CDR2 ANQGSEA, per germline. With 7 bases removed from V and 4 bases from J, the gap between germline ends came to 14 bases. CDR3 length: 13 residues. The CDR3 loop reads CSAQGVVYNEQFF. The CDR3 nucleotides are TGCAGCGCCCAGGGAGTGGTTTACAATGAGCAGTTCTTC.

This rearrangement joins TRBV11-3 to TRBJ2-1; the D gene is possibly TRBD1 (5 bases). The end of the DNA fits TRBJ2-7 better, so the J call may be wrong. Germline CDR1 and CDR2: SGHNT and YENEEA. This CDR3 comprises 15 residues. The CDR3 loop reads CASSCPTDEAYEQYF. CDR3 DNA sequence: TGTGCCAGCAGCTGCCCGACAGACGAGGCTTACGAGCAGTACTTC.

The chain links TRBV12-3 or TRBV12-4 to TRBJ1-2; D remains unclear. V was cut by 6 bases and J by 3 bases, with 11 bases left in between. This CDR3 comprises 13 residues. CDR3 DNA: TGTGCCAGCAGGGAGGTCCATGACTATGGCTACACCTTC. Its translation is CASREVHDYGYTF.

A few counts support this clonotype. The chain has TRBV11-3 and TRBJ1-1, with 8 nucleotides matching TRBD1. Trimming cost V 5 bases and J 5 bases; bases outside gene matches: 7. CDR1 and CDR2 from the germline V gene are SGHNT and YENEEA. CDR3 size: 14 residues. The CDR3 here is CASSSRTGRTEAFF. DNA for the CDR3: TGTGCCAGCAGCAGTCGGACAGGGAGGACTGAAGCTTTCTTT.

This clonotype has just a few counts. V gene TRBV6-2 or TRBV6-3 combines with J gene TRBJ2-6, with 7 positions matching TRBD1. V was clipped by 4 bases and J by 3 bases; unmatched bases: 3. Germline lookup yields CDR1 MNHEY and CDR2 SVGEGT. The CDR3 totals 15 residues. CDR3: CASSFYRGGANVLTF. The CDR3 coding sequence is TGTGCCAGCAGTTTCTACAGGGGTGGGGCCAACGTCCTGACTTTC.

The J gene is TRBJ1-2, the V gene TRBV20-1, with D possibly being TRBD1 (6 bases). The V gene lost 0 bases and the J gene lost 4 bases, with 15 bases spanning the gap. The V gene's germline CDR1 is DFQATT and CDR2 SNEGSKA (reference sequence). The CDR3 extends over 15 amino acids. CDR3 loop: CSARDPDRPRYGYTF. CDR3 DNA: TGCAGTGCTAGAGATCCCGACAGGCCGCGCTATGGCTACACCTTC.

The chain employs TRBV7-9 and TRBJ2-5, with D possibly TRBD2 on 5 matching bases. Trimming removed 4 bases at V and 5 bases at J, with 14 bases between. CDR1 and CDR2 from the germline V gene are SEHNR and FQNEAQ (reference sequence). The CDR3 is 14 residues long. CDR3 sequence reads: CASSSDPSFETQYF. The CDR3, as DNA: TGTGCCAGCAGCTCCGACCCTAGCTTCGAGACCCAGTACTTC.

The chain uses TRBV29-1 and TRBJ1-5, with 8 positions matching TRBD1. Germline-derived CDR1 and CDR2 are SQVTM and ANQGSEA. The CDR3 has 14 amino acids. V gave up 5 bases and J gave up 1 base; unmatched junction bases: 4. The DNA for the CDR3 is TGCAGCGTTCTACAGGGGGTCAGCAATCAGCCCCAGCATTTT. Protein: CSVLQGVSNQPQHF. The full variable domain, rest sourced from reference TRBV29-1 and TRBJ1-5, is SAVISQKPSRDICQRGTSLTIQCQVDSQVTMMFWYRQQPGQSLTLIATANQGSEATYESGFVIDKFPISRPNLTFSTLTVSNMSPEDSSIYLCSVLQGVSNQPQHFGDGTRLSIL.

This chain joins TRBV2 and TRBJ2-1; the D is unclear. V lost 2 bases and J 11 bases, leaving 13 bases between the germline ends. Germline CDR1 and CDR2: SNHLY and FYNNEI. The CDR3 extends over 13 amino acids. The CDR3 loop reads CASSESLVIKQFF. The CDR3 DNA reads TGTGCCAGCAGTGAATCCCTGGTTATTAAGCAGTTCTTC.

The genes are TRBV30 and TRBJ1-1, with a weak D call TRBD1 (6 bases). Trimming took 0 bases from V and 7 from J, leaving 6 bases between them. Germline lookup yields CDR1 GTSNPN and CDR2 SVGIG (reference sequence). This CDR3 region has 11 residues. This CDR3 is CAWSVGGEAFF. Here the CDR3 DNA reads TGTGCCTGGAGTGTAGGGGGTGAAGCTTTCTTT.

This rearrangement joins TRBV5-1 to TRBJ2-5, with D possibly TRBD2 on 6 matching bases. The J call is uncertain, as TRBJ2-7 better fits the DNA end. Germline V gene data show CDR1 as SGHRS and CDR2 as YFSETQ. This CDR3 region has 14 residues. In DNA, the CDR3 is TGCGCCAGCAGCTTGGAGCTAGCGACTCACGAGCAGTACTTC. Protein sequence: CASSLELATHEQYF.

V is TRBV6-5 and J is TRBJ1-1; D remains ambiguous. The CDR3 is made up of 13 amino acids. Looked up from germline, CDR1 is MNHEY and CDR2 is SVGAGI. V gave up 6 bases and J gave up 9 bases, with 17 bases separating them. The CDR3, as DNA: TGTGCCAGCAGCCCTCCGGACCCGGCAAAAGCTTTCTTT. It encodes CASSPPDPAKAFF.

This clonotype was detected only a few times. The chain carries TRBV7-2 and TRBJ1-1; a weak D match, TRBD1 (6 bases). The CDR3 covers 14 residues. V was clipped by 1 base and J by 4 bases, with 10 bases between them. In germline, CDR1 is SGHTA, CDR2 FQGNSA. CDR3 coding DNA: TGTGCCAGCAGCTTAGTAGAAGGGGGCACTGAAGCTTTCTTT. Translation: CASSLVEGGTEAFF.

The chain couples TRBV20-1 to TRBJ2-1, with D uncertain. Germline V lookup: CDR1 DFQATT, CDR2 SNEGSKA (reference sequence). CDR3 size: 17 residues. Trimming pared 1 base from V and 5 bases from J, leaving 21 bases between. CDR3 DNA: TGCAGTGCTAGAGGTCATTGGTCTCCCCTGGGAAACAATGAGCAGTTCTTC. Its translation: CSARGHWSPLGNNEQFF.

V usage is TRBV7-9 and J usage is TRBJ2-5; D uncertain. CDR3 length: 13 amino acids. Germline V CDR1 and CDR2: SEHNR, FQNEAQ (reference sequence). Deletions cut 5 bases from V and 6 bases from J, with 13 bases between. CDR3: CASSPVLAKTQYF. The CDR3 nucleotides are TGTGCCAGCAGCCCTGTGTTAGCCAAGACCCAGTACTTC. The full variable domain, its missing parts supplied by reference TRBV7-9 and TRBJ2-5, is DTGVSQNPRHKITKRGQNVTFRCDPISEHNRLYWYRQTLGQGPEFLTYFQNEAQLEKSRLLSDRFSAERPKGSFSTLEIQRTEQGDSAMYLCASSPVLAKTQYFGPGTRLLVL.

Only a few counts were recorded for this clonotype. The J gene is TRBJ2-5, the V gene TRBV21-1; the DNA was not used to check the table's D call, TRBD1. TRBV21-1 is a pseudogene segment. CDR3 length equals 12 residues. CDR3 loop: CAWTGSIKTQYF. The CDR3 DNA sequence: TGTGCCTGGACAGGGTCGATTAAGACCCAGTACTTC.